Described below is a single T cell receptor beta chain sequence and its context. J lost 3 bases, V lost 7 bases, and 6 bases had no gene match. CDR1 MDHEN and CDR2 SYDVKM come from the germline V gene. This CDR3 is built from 13 residues. These data belong to a study of blood T cell repertoires in COVID-19. Study-wide context: Acute-phase and convalescent COVID-19 samples originated in the United States, Italy and Spain. T cells, B-cell-depleted T cells, or PBMCs provided the cDNA or gDNA that served as material.

In the authors' workflow: Amplification of reference gene primers was used by the study to estimate nucleated cell counts. Libraries were prepared by immunoSEQ multiplex PCR; TCRdb keeps only in-frame clonotypes and omits some of them. The D gene and trimming were derived from the DNA, and the V and J assignments and clone size from that table. The table includes fewer than 500,000 clones, 70% to 90% detected once. The rearrangement links TRBV28 to TRBJ2-7, with 7 positions matching TRBD1. This TCR derives from a woman younger than 30 with acute COVID-19. Sequenced: PBMCs or T cells enriched from blood (not recorded which). CDR3 residues: CASTIDRDYEQYF. The CDR3, as DNA: TGTGCCAGCACCATCGACAGGGACTACGAGCAGTACTTC.